The source of this TCR beta chain is a study of cytomegalovirus exposure and HLA in healthy donors. Findings of the study overall: Reportedly, HLA-A and HLA-B alleles of most subjects were accurately predicted from TCR beta. Most of the CMV-associated TCR beta chains (in a later analysis) appeared to be HLA-restricted.

The PCR was carried out with 60 Vbeta primers and 13 Jbeta primers. TCRdb's copy holds only in-frame clones and misses some; the assay was immunoSEQ multiplex PCR. The sample has 100,000 to 150,000 clones, 73% seen once. The CDR3 extends over 16 amino acids. The ends were cut back, 0 bases at V and 3 bases at J, with 12 bases in the middle. The germline gives CDR1 SGHKS, CDR2 YYEKEE (reference sequence). As for this clone: The antigen remains undetermined.

The sequence was collected from a man in his fifties or sixties in good health and CMV-seropositive. Material: PBMCs. This rearrangement joins TRBV5-5 to TRBJ2-2; D possibly corresponds to TRBD2 (5 bases). The DNA for the CDR3 is TGTGCCAGCAGCTTGGGCGGCCGCGGGTACACCGGGGAGCTGTTTTTT. Translation: CASSLGGRGYTGELFF.